These 17 T cell receptor beta chains were all obtained from the same sample, sequenced in a study of post-analysis software for immune sequencing data. Study findings and constraints: Compared with controls, patients had more of about five TRBV segments, including TRBV5-6, TRBV5-1 and TRBV20-1.

These receptors have no known antigen. TCR beta libraries were prepared from cDNA with unique molecular identifiers. From the PCR reads, TCRdb called clonotypes with MiXCR, one entry per CDR3 protein. In the table there are hundreds of thousands of distinct CDR3 sequences, around 60% of which are singletons. Sequenced: blood. These receptors came from a girl aged 2 to 10 with multiple sclerosis.

The sample holds a few counts of this clonotype. The J gene is TRBJ2-3, the V gene TRBV7-9; D gene uncertain. Per the germline V gene, CDR1 is SEHNR and CDR2 is FQNEAQ (reference sequence). CDR3 size: 15 residues. Trimming took 1 base from V and 2 from J, leaving 10 bases between them. CDR3: CASSLVAGHTDTQYF. CDR3 bases: TGTGCCAGCAGCTTAGTGGCAGGCCACACAGATACGCAGTATTTT.

The rearrangement joins TRBV20-1 to TRBJ2-1; TRBD1 aligns across 8 bases. The ends lost 6 bases at V and 10 bases at J; junction bases unmatched: 20. There are 16 residues in the CDR3. Germline CDR1 DFQATT, CDR2 SNEGSKA (reference sequence). Written as DNA, the CDR3 is TGCAGTGCAAAGAGAGGGGGGACAGGAGAGCATCAGGAGCAGTTCTTC. As protein: CSAKRGGTGEHQEQFF.

The chain has TRBV29-1 and TRBJ2-1; 11 bases agree with TRBD2. The ends lost 7 bases at V and 7 bases at J; junction bases unmatched: 9. This CDR3 comprises 14 residues. Germline V gene data show CDR1 as SQVTM and CDR2 as ANQGSEA. In DNA form, the CDR3 reads TGCAGCGCCCTCGGGACTAGCGGTGAGAATGAGCAGTTCTTC. Translating it yields CSALGTSGENEQFF.

The rearrangement uses TRBV4-3 and TRBJ2-1; 14 positions match TRBD2. Germline V gene data show CDR1 as LGHNA and CDR2 as YSLEER. The CDR3 runs to 20 residues. V was clipped by 0 bases and J by 4 bases; unmatched bases: 11. The CDR3 coding sequence is TGCGCCAGCAGCCAAGATCCCACCGGACTAGCGGGGGGCCTTTACAATGAGCAGTTCTTC. This sequence encodes CASSQDPTGLAGGLYNEQFF.

The chain employs TRBV7-9 and TRBJ2-1, with no clear D. Germline assignment: CDR1 SEHNR and CDR2 FQNEAQ (reference sequence). The CDR3 consists of 14 residues. The V gene lost 4 bases and the J gene lost 1 base, with 8 bases spanning the gap. CDR3 DNA: TGTGCCAGCAGCTCCCCACTATCCTACAATGAGCAGTTCTTC. It codes for CASSSPLSYNEQFF.

Here the CDR3 reads CASSLIAQRREWYNEQFF. CDR3 DNA sequence: TGCGCCAGCAGCTTGATTGCACAGAGGCGGGAGTGGTACAATGAGCAGTTCTTC. V usage is TRBV5-1 and J usage is TRBJ2-1, with 7 bases identical to TRBD2. With V trimmed by 1 base and J by 4 bases, 14 bases remained unmatched. In germline, CDR1 is SGHRS, CDR2 YFSETQ. CDR3 length equals 18 residues.

This rearrangement joins TRBV7-6 to TRBJ2-7, with D perhaps matching TRBD1 (5 bases). This CDR3 is 14 amino acids long. Germline V CDR1 and CDR2: SGHVS, FNYEAQ. The V and J ends lost 7 bases and 1 base respectively, with 14 bases between them. CDR3 DNA sequence: TGTGCCAGCACCAAAGGGGTCGGTTCCTACGAGCAGTACTTC. Its protein product is CASTKGVGSYEQYF. Combining the CDR3 with reference TRBV7-6 and TRBJ2-7 gives the whole variable domain GAGVSQSPRYKVTKRGQDVALRCDPISGHVSLYWYRQALGQGPEFLTYFNYEAQQDKSGLPNDRFSAERPEGSISTLTIQRTEQRDSAMYRCASTKGVGSYEQYFGPGTRLTVT.

The V and J genes are TRBV6-5 and TRBJ2-7; 12 nucleotides match TRBD2. CDR3 length: 19 residues. After removal of 0 bases from V and 1 base from J, the junction contained 10 bases not matched to a gene. From germline, CDR1 is MNHEY and CDR2 SVGAGI. The CDR3, as DNA: TGTGCCAGCAGTTACTCGAGACCCCGGACTAGCGGGATTTCCTACGAGCAGTACTTC. Its translation is CASSYSRPRTSGISYEQYF.

The chain employs TRBV18 and TRBJ1-1; D might be TRBD1 (6 bases). The CDR3 loop spans 16 amino acids. Germline V CDR1 and CDR2: KGHSH, LQKENI. Trimming took off 4 bases at V and 0 bases at J, with 15 bases between the two ends. The CDR3 nucleotides read TGTGCCAGCTCACAAATGGGGGGCGGAATGAACACTGAAGCTTTCTTT. It specifies CASSQMGGGMNTEAFF.

This clonotype was counted once. This chain uses TRBV27 with TRBJ1-2, with a weak D call TRBD1 (6 bases). Trimming removed 6 bases from V and 2 bases from J, with 10 bases in between. The germline CDR1 and CDR2 sequences are MNHEY and SMNVEV (reference sequence). This CDR3 is built from 13 residues. The CDR3, as DNA: TGTGCCAGCAGGTGGGGGGCAAACTATGGCTACACCTTC. It encodes CASRWGANYGYTF.

The V gene is TRBV20-1, the J gene TRBJ2-1; 7 bases line up with TRBD1. The CDR3 has 15 residues. Germline trimming cut 6 bases from V and 3 bases from J; bases unmatched to any gene: 11. CDR1 and CDR2 (germline): DFQATT, SNEGSKA (reference sequence). DNA for the CDR3: TGCAGTGCGATTACAGGGGACCGAATCTACAATGAGCAGTTCTTC. This gives the protein CSAITGDRIYNEQFF.

This clonotype was observed a few times. This chain joins TRBV5-1 and TRBJ2-5, with D possibly being TRBD1 or TRBD2 (6 bases each). Germline V gene lookup returns CDR1 SGHRS and CDR2 YFSETQ. Trimming pared 3 bases from V and 5 bases from J, leaving 14 bases between. The CDR3 has 14 amino acids. This CDR3 is CASSYGGPMETQYF. DNA for the CDR3: TGCGCCAGCAGCTACGGGGGCCCAATGGAGACCCAGTACTTC.

The chain links TRBV7-8 to TRBJ2-1; possibly TRBD2 for D (5 bases). The V gene's germline CDR1 is SGHVS and CDR2 FQNEAQ. The CDR3 totals 14 residues. Deletions cut 2 bases from V and 9 bases from J, with 14 bases between. This CDR3 reads CASSLIGSDGEQFF. The CDR3 DNA reads TGTGCCAGCAGCTTAATAGGGAGTGACGGTGAGCAGTTCTTC.

The chain employs TRBV10-3 and TRBJ2-1, with TRBD1 identical over 9 bases. The V and J ends lost 8 bases and 9 bases, in that order; junction bases with no gene match: 8. The CDR3 sequence is 13 residues long. Germline CDR1 is ENHRY and CDR2 is SYGVKD. The DNA for the CDR3 is TGTGCCATCCTCGGGACAGGGTATGCTGAGCAGTTCTTC. Its protein is CAILGTGYAEQFF.

This clonotype was observed a few times. The V gene is TRBV12-3 or TRBV12-4, the J gene TRBJ1-1; 9 nucleotides align to TRBD1. This CDR3 has 13 residues. The trim removed 6 bases at V and 2 bases at J, leaving 1 base unmatched. CDR3 amino acids: CASRTGGNTEAFF. The CDR3 DNA reads TGTGCCAGCAGAACAGGGGGCAACACTGAAGCTTTCTTT.

The chain has TRBV6-1 and TRBJ2-6; no reliable D call. The V end was cut by 5 bases, the J end by 1 base, with 21 bases between. Germline values: CDR1 MNHNS, CDR2 SASEGT. This CDR3 has 19 amino acids. In nucleotides, the CDR3 is TGTGCCAGCAGTCCAAGCGCCAGGCCGAACCTATCTGGGGCCAACGTCCTGACTTTC. Its translation: CASSPSARPNLSGANVLTF.

This clonotype showed up just a few times. The germline gene is not matched at one end of the junction; a read error may be the cause. This chain joins TRBV10-1 and TRBJ2-4; D uncertain. The CDR3 is 15 residues long. Germline loops: CDR1 WNHNN, CDR2 SYGVQD (reference sequence). This CDR3 is CTSRAGEIAKNIQYF. In DNA form, the CDR3 reads TGCACCAGCCGGGCCGGAGAAATAGCCAAAAACATTCAGTACTTC.